Below are 19 T cell receptor beta chains sequenced from a single sample in a study of shared clonotypes between healthy human individuals (dated by TCRdb to 2020 to 2021). Libraries came from the immunoSEQ multiplex PCR assay. TCRdb re-hosts the immuneACCESS table, in-frame sequences only. Its copies lack some clones; in the studies checked, an unresolved V gene accounts for under half of them, and the cause for the rest is not known. Recorded for this sample are 2 million to 2.5 million clones; approximately 96% of them occurred a single time. The ten largest clones add up to roughly 0.13% of the sample. Sequenced sample: naive CD4+ T cells sorted from blood. Explained via the paper, the cell subset or site label denotes: CD45RA+ positively selected. The receptor source for this set is a young man in good health.

The J gene is TRBJ1-1, the V gene TRBV29-1; 8 bases line up with TRBD1. V trimming: 6 bases; J trimming: 2 bases; junction bases outside the gene matches: 5. The CDR3 is 13 amino acids. Per germline, CDR1 SQVTM and CDR2 ANQGSEA. The CDR3 DNA reads TGCAGCGTGACAGGGGCGCCTAACACTGAAGCTTTCTTT. The encoded protein is CSVTGAPNTEAFF.

A single count supports this clone. V and J are TRBV6-6 and TRBJ2-3; D call uncertain. The CDR3 covers 15 residues. Trimming cost V 2 bases and J 0 bases, with 9 bases left between them. The germline V gene encodes CDR1 MNHNY and CDR2 SVGAGI (reference sequence). This CDR3 reads CASSYEAASTDTQYF. CDR3 sequence (DNA): TGTGCCAGCAGTTACGAGGCGGCTAGCACAGATACGCAGTATTTT.

The chain joins TRBV30 to TRBJ1-4, with D possibly TRBD1 on 6 matching bases. The CDR3 extends over 16 amino acids. Between the trimmed V and J ends, which lost 3 bases and 0 bases, there was a span of 14 bases. Looked up from germline, CDR1 is GTSNPN and CDR2 is SVGIG (reference sequence). In nucleotides, the CDR3 is TGTGCCTGGAGCCCAGCGAGGACAGCAACTAATGAAAAACTGTTTTTT. Translated: CAWSPARTATNEKLFF. Full variable domain (remainder filled in from reference TRBV30 and TRBJ1-4): SQTIHQWPATLVQPVGSPLSLECTVEGTSNPNLYWYRQAAGRGLQLLFYSVGIGQISSEVPQNLSASRPQDRQFILSSKKLLLSDSGFYLCAWSPARTATNEKLFFGSGTQLSVL.

This sequence joins TRBV19 and TRBJ2-7, with 12 bases lining up with TRBD1. Germline values: CDR1 LNHDA, CDR2 SQIVND (reference sequence). The CDR3 loop spans 17 amino acids. The J segment lost 3 bases and the V segment lost 1 base, leaving 7 bases of the junction unmatched. CDR3 loop: CASSIVAGTGGNYEQYF. The CDR3 bases are TGTGCCAGTAGTATAGTTGCCGGGACAGGGGGCAACTACGAGCAGTACTTC.

With regard to this clone: Other nucleotide sequences in the sample specify the same CDR3. The gene calls are TRBV10-3 and TRBJ1-5; D is possibly TRBD1 (5 bases). The CDR3 extends over 14 amino acids. CDR1 ENHRY and CDR2 SYGVKD come from the germline V gene. Trimming stripped 0 bases from V and 5 bases from J, with 8 bases between. Here the CDR3 DNA reads TGTGCCATCAGTGAGTCTGGGGGAGATCAGCCCCAGCATTTT. Amino acid sequence: CAISESGGDQPQHF.

The gene calls are TRBV18 and TRBJ2-5, with D perhaps matching TRBD1 or TRBD2 (5 bases each). Trimming took off 0 bases at V and 5 bases at J, with 13 bases between the two ends. This CDR3 is built from 15 residues. Germline CDR1 and CDR2: KGHSH and LQKENI. CDR3 nucleotide sequence: TGTGCCAGCTCACCACCGGGACCTCGGCGGGAGACCCAGTACTTC. Its protein is CASSPPGPRRETQYF.

The chain uses TRBV30 and TRBJ2-3, with D unresolved. The CDR3 totals 17 residues. The germline V gene encodes CDR1 GTSNPN and CDR2 SVGIG (reference sequence). CDR3 region: CAFRAGAGTSSTDTQYF. As DNA, the CDR3 is TGTGCTTTCCGGGCAGGCGCAGGAACTTCTAGCACAGATACGCAGTATTTT.

In the case of this clone: This specimen includes other DNA sequences encoding the same CDR3. The rearrangement joins TRBV7-9 to TRBJ1-1; D gene ambiguous. V was trimmed by 1 base and J by 2 bases, leaving 8 bases between them. This CDR3 spans 14 amino acids. The germline CDR1 and CDR2 sequences are SEHNR and FQNEAQ (reference sequence). The CDR3 protein is CASSLGVGNTEAFF. The CDR3 DNA reads TGTGCCAGCAGCTTAGGTGTGGGAAACACTGAAGCTTTCTTT. The full variable domain, its missing parts supplied by reference TRBV7-9 and TRBJ1-1, is DTGVSQNPRHKITKRGQNVTFRCDPISEHNRLYWYRQTLGQGPEFLTYFQNEAQLEKSRLLSDRFSAERPKGSFSTLEIQRTEQGDSAMYLCASSLGVGNTEAFFGQGTRLTVV.

The rearrangement joins TRBV5-1 to TRBJ2-2; D possibly corresponds to TRBD2 (6 bases). Germline CDR1 is SGHRS and CDR2 is YFSETQ. There are 14 residues in the CDR3. With 5 bases removed from V and 7 bases from J, the gap between germline ends came to 15 bases. The CDR3 region has the DNA TGCGCCAGCAGACCCCGGGAGTGGGACGGGGAGCTGTTTTTT. Translating gives CASRPREWDGELFF.

The chain is built from TRBV27 and TRBJ2-1; D is possibly TRBD2 (10 bases). The germline V gene encodes CDR1 MNHEY and CDR2 SMNVEV (reference sequence). The CDR3 runs 19 residues. With 1 base removed from V and 8 bases from J, the gap between germline ends came to 27 bases. CDR3 protein: CASSLFGTGSLAGVDEQFF. The CDR3, as DNA: TGTGCCAGCAGTTTATTCGGGACAGGGAGCCTAGCGGGAGTTGATGAGCAGTTCTTC.

Note on this clone: Additional DNA sequences in this sample encode the identical CDR3. This rearrangement joins TRBV6-1 to TRBJ1-1; D is ambiguous. The CDR3 is made up of 14 amino acids. Germline CDR1 MNHNS, CDR2 SASEGT. V was clipped by 1 base and J by 0 bases, with 6 bases between them. CDR3 sequence reads: CASSEGQLNTEAFF. The CDR3 nucleotides read TGTGCCAGCAGTGAAGGGCAGTTGAACACTGAAGCTTTCTTT.

In the case of this clone: Other DNA sequences within the sample encode an identical CDR3. The V and J genes are TRBV7-2 and TRBJ2-3; D is uncertain. With 1 base removed from V and 0 bases from J, the gap between germline ends came to 5 bases. This CDR3 region has 14 residues. CDR1 SGHTA and CDR2 FQGNSA come from the germline V gene. This CDR3 is CASSLVGSTDTQYF. In nucleotides, the CDR3 is TGTGCCAGCAGCTTAGTGGGTAGCACAGATACGCAGTATTTT.

CDR3 coding DNA: TGCGCCAGCGGCCCGATTCAGCTTGGACAGGCCTTCCAAGAGACCCAGTACTTC. Its protein product is CASGPIQLGQAFQETQYF. This rearrangement joins TRBV5-1 to TRBJ2-5; TRBD1 matches 7 bases. Germline trimming cut 7 bases from V and 1 base from J; bases unmatched to any gene: 19. CDR3 length: 18 amino acids. Germline-derived CDR1 and CDR2 are SGHRS and YFSETQ.

This rearrangement joins TRBV28 to TRBJ2-3, with no clear D. This CDR3 contains 14 residues. The V gene's germline CDR1 is MDHEN and CDR2 SYDVKM. The germline V and J ends were trimmed by 4 bases and 3 bases, with 11 bases remaining between them. The CDR3 spells CASSSPPGTDTQYF. The CDR3 DNA is TGTGCCAGCAGTTCTCCTCCTGGGACAGATACGCAGTATTTT.

This chain links TRBV7-8 with TRBJ2-7; 14 bases are a match to TRBD2. In germline, CDR1 is SGHVS, CDR2 FQNEAQ. The trim removed 3 bases at V and 0 bases at J, leaving 7 bases unmatched. The CDR3 totals 18 residues. The CDR3: CASSFGTSGGANSYEQYF. The CDR3, as DNA: TGTGCCAGCAGCTTTGGGACTAGCGGGGGAGCAAACTCCTACGAGCAGTACTTC.

The chain is built from TRBV6-5 and TRBJ1-1; D is possibly TRBD1 (5 bases). V dropped 7 bases and J dropped 11 bases, with 20 bases sitting between them. Germline-derived CDR1 and CDR2 are MNHEY and SVGAGI. This CDR3 is 13 amino acids long. The CDR3 here is CASTLLAREGAFF. The CDR3 DNA reads TGTGCCAGCACCCTTTTAGCCAGGGAGGGGGCTTTCTTT.

The V gene is TRBV18, the J gene TRBJ1-5, with 7 bases identical to TRBD1. Germline-derived CDR1 and CDR2 are KGHSH and LQKENI. The CDR3 totals 15 residues. The trim removed 0 bases at V and 6 bases at J, leaving 5 bases unmatched. The CDR3 coding sequence is TGTGCCAGCTCACCACCGGGGACAGCGAGTCAGCCCCAGCATTTT. Protein: CASSPPGTASQPQHF.

The rearrangement joins TRBV11-2 to TRBJ2-5; possible D gene TRBD1, 5 bases. The V and J ends lost 1 base and 4 bases respectively, with 13 bases between them. CDR3 length: 15 residues. Germline-derived CDR1 and CDR2 are SGHAT and FQNNGV. Here the CDR3 DNA reads TGTGCCAGCAGCTTAGGGCAGGGCGTGGGAGAGACCCAGTACTTC. This codes for CASSLGQGVGETQYF.

The rearrangement links TRBV30 to TRBJ1-3; D call uncertain. The CDR3 contains 13 residues. V lost 5 bases, J lost 0 bases, and 8 bases lay in between. CDR1 is GTSNPN and CDR2 is SVGIG in the germline V gene (reference sequence). The CDR3 here is CAWDSGSGNTIYF. The CDR3 coding sequence is TGTGCCTGGGATTCAGGCTCTGGAAACACCATATATTTT.